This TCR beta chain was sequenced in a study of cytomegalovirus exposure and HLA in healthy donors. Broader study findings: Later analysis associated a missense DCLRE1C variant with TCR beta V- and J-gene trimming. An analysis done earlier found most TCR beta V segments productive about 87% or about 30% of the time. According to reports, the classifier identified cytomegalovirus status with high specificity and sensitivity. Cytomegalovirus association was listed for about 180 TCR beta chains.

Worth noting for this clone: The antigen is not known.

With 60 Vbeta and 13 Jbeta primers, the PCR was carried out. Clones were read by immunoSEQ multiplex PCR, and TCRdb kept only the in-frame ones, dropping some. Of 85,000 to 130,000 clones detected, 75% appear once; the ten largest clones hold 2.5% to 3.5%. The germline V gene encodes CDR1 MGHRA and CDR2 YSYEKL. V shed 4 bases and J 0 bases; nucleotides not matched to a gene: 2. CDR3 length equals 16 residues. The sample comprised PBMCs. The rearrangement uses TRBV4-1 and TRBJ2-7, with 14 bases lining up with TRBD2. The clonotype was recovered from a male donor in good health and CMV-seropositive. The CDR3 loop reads CASSRTSGGISYEQYF. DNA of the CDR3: TGCGCCAGCAGCCGGACTAGCGGGGGGATCTCCTACGAGCAGTACTTC.